These T cell receptor beta chains were read from a single sample in a study of T cells in Graves' hyperthyroidism and ophthalmopathy. One entry per CDR3 protein results from TCRdb running MiXCR on the multiplex PCR reads. The sample lists roughly 750,000 distinct CDR3 sequences, about a sixth occurring once. Source material: blood. Receptor source: a young man with Graves' hyperthyroidism. CDR3s include the opening cysteine and the closing phenylalanine or tryptophan. Fields, in order: D gene, J gene, V gene, clone size, CDR3 DNA, CDR3 protein. A D gene is named only where the DNA matches it firmly. Size is omitted from some rows. Given values are once, few, many or a class for expanded clones.

d_gene: NA
j_gene: TRBJ2-1
v_gene: TRBV7-9
abundance: many
CDR3nt: TGTGCCAGCACCCAAGCTGATTTCTCCTACAATGAGCAGTTCTTC
CDR3aa: CASTQADFSYNEQFF

d_gene: NA
j_gene: TRBJ1-4
v_gene: TRBV7-9
abundance: many
CDR3nt: TGTGCCAGCAGCCCGAGGGGGGCGACTAATGAAAAACTGTTTTTT
CDR3aa: CASSPRGATNEKLFF

d_gene: TRBD2
j_gene: TRBJ2-1
v_gene: TRBV20-1
abundance: many
CDR3nt: TGCAGTGCTAGAGGTAGCGGGGTAAACAATGAGCAGTTCTTC
CDR3aa: CSARGSGVNNEQFF

d_gene: TRBD2
j_gene: TRBJ2-3
v_gene: TRBV7-8
abundance: many
CDR3nt: TGTGCCAGCAGCGTCAGTCGGGGACTAGCGGGCCCCACAGATACGCAGTATTTT
CDR3aa: CASSVSRGLAGPTDTQYF

d_gene: NA
j_gene: TRBJ1-2
v_gene: TRBV2
abundance: NA
CDR3nt: TGTGCCAGCAGTGGATCACAGATGGGTGGCTACACCTTC
CDR3aa: CASSGSQMGGYTF

d_gene: NA
j_gene: TRBJ2-7
v_gene: TRBV11-2
abundance: few
CDR3nt: TGTGCCAGCAGCTTGGACAAGGCCTACGAGCAGTACTTC
CDR3aa: CASSLDKAYEQYF

d_gene: NA
j_gene: TRBJ1-1
v_gene: TRBV11-2
abundance: many
CDR3nt: TGTGCCAGCAGACGAATCGGGACCTCGAACACTGAAGCTTTCTTT
CDR3aa: CASRRIGTSNTEAFF

d_gene: TRBD1
j_gene: TRBJ1-1
v_gene: TRBV6-6
abundance: many
CDR3nt: TGTGCCAGCAGTTACCGACCGGGACAGCTTATCAACACTGAAGCTTTCTTT
CDR3aa: CASSYRPGQLINTEAFF

d_gene: NA
j_gene: TRBJ2-3
v_gene: TRBV15
abundance: NA
CDR3nt: TGTGCCACCAGTCGCTTTACTCAGAAGGCAGATACGCAGTATTTT
CDR3aa: CATSRFTQKADTQYF

d_gene: NA
j_gene: TRBJ2-7
v_gene: TRBV10-3
abundance: NA
CDR3nt: TGTGCCATCAGTTTGGGGCAGAACTACGAGCAGTACTTC
CDR3aa: CAISLGQNYEQYF

d_gene: NA
j_gene: TRBJ2-7
v_gene: TRBV7-9
abundance: NA
CDR3nt: TGTGCCAGCAGCTTAGGCGGAGGGGCGCCAGGGTCCTACGAGCAGTACTTC
CDR3aa: CASSLGGGAPGSYEQYF

d_gene: TRBD2
j_gene: TRBJ2-5
v_gene: TRBV5-6
abundance: NA
CDR3nt: TGTGCCAGCAGCTCCGGGGGGGGATTCCAAGAGACCCAGTACTTC
CDR3aa: CASSSGGGFQETQYF

d_gene: NA
j_gene: TRBJ2-6
v_gene: TRBV10-3
abundance: many
CDR3nt: TGTGCCACCCAGACAGATTCGGGGTCTGGGGCCAACGTCCTGACTTTC
CDR3aa: CATQTDSGSGANVLTF

d_gene: NA
j_gene: TRBJ1-1
v_gene: TRBV12-3/TRBV12-4
abundance: many
CDR3nt: TGTGCCAGCAGTTTAGATCGAATCACTGAAGCTTTCTTT
CDR3aa: CASSLDRITEAFF

d_gene: NA
j_gene: TRBJ1-5
v_gene: TRBV2
abundance: many
CDR3nt: TGTGCCAGCAGCTCGACAGGCTATAGCAATCAGCCCCAGCATTTT
CDR3aa: CASSSTGYSNQPQHF

d_gene: NA
j_gene: TRBJ1-1
v_gene: TRBV6-1
abundance: NA
CDR3nt: TGTGCCAGCAGTGACAGGGCACAGGCGGACACTGAAGCTTTCTTT
CDR3aa: CASSDRAQADTEAFF

d_gene: NA
j_gene: TRBJ1-1
v_gene: TRBV5-1
abundance: many
CDR3nt: TGCGCCAGCAGCGACGGAGAGAACACTGAAGCTTTCTTT
CDR3aa: CASSDGENTEAFF

d_gene: NA
j_gene: TRBJ2-2
v_gene: TRBV9
abundance: few
CDR3nt: TGTGCCAGCAGCGTCAAAGGCGGGATAGGCACCGGGGAGCTGTTTTTT
CDR3aa: CASSVKGGIGTGELFF